This T cell receptor (beta chain) was observed in a study of Graves' ophthalmopathy and Graves' hyperthyroidism. Study as a whole: Stable hyperthyroidism was defined by absence of ophthalmopathy within 18 months of follow-up. The study, taken as a whole, reports: Blood was where most expanded thyroid clonotypes above 0.001 frequency also turned up.

Germline lookup yields CDR1 LNHDA and CDR2 SQIVND (reference sequence). Trimming cost V 5 bases and J 3 bases, with 14 bases left between them. The CDR3 sequence is 16 residues long. RNA transcripts were the template, and TCR beta CDR3 regions were amplified from them. The workflow started with a first-round RT-PCR run with HTBI primers and then moved on to a second-round multiplex PCR. TCRdb re-derived calls from the multiplex PCR reads in MiXCR, one entry per CDR3 protein. The sample shows some 1.1 million distinct CDR3 sequences, roughly two fifths of them seen only once. Hyperthyroidism patients were newly diagnosed, ill under 2 months, and aged 18 to 65 years. Clinical symptoms, serum thyroxine, TRAb, thyroid ultrasound and orbital computed tomography formed the basis of diagnosis. This clonotype came up many times. Its matching antigen is unknown.

V usage is TRBV19 and J usage is TRBJ2-6, with a tentative D call TRBD2 (6 bases). The specimen was peripheral blood or thyroid tissue (not recorded which). The receptor was isolated from an adult man with Graves' hyperthyroidism. CDR3 sequence reads: CASSYFVGSGANVLTF. The CDR3 DNA is TGTGCCAGTAGTTACTTTGTCGGGAGTGGGGCCAACGTCCTGACTTTC.